This T cell receptor (beta chain) was observed in a study of cytomegalovirus exposure and HLA in healthy donors. Study information: As an earlier analysis found, 150 million to 200 million T cells yielded about 120 million unique TCR beta sequences. Regarding the study as a whole: Because they were indistinguishable, some V segments, including TRBV6-2 and TRBV6-3, were excluded. In a later analysis, TCR beta V- and J-gene trimming showed a link to a missense DCLRE1C variant.

As regards this clone: Its antigen remains unidentified.

V gave up 3 bases and J gave up 6 bases, with 14 bases separating them. Germline assignment: CDR1 ENHRY and CDR2 SYGVKD. This CDR3 is 14 amino acids long. It was with 60 Vbeta and 13 Jbeta primers that the PCR ran. Here immunoSEQ multiplex PCR was the method, and the copy in TCRdb shows in-frame clones only, minus some. The table for this sample gives roughly 200,000 clones. Sequenced input: PBMCs. V gene TRBV10-3 combines with J gene TRBJ1-2, with a weak D call TRBD1 (5 bases). This TCR was sampled from a man aged 25-45 years in good health and CMV-seronegative. The chain's CDR3 is CAISESTGRDGYTF. CDR3 sequence (DNA): TGTGCCATCAGTGAAAGCACAGGACGTGATGGCTACACCTTC.